This T cell receptor beta chain was sequenced for a study of blood T cell repertoires in COVID-19. Study background: Some COVID-19 samples were acute and others convalescent; all came from the United States, Italy and Spain. The analysed material was cDNA or gDNA that came from T cells, B-cell-depleted T cells, or PBMCs.

In the authors' workflow: Amplification with reference gene primers provided the estimates of nucleated cell counts. TCRdb's table, derived via immunoSEQ multiplex PCR, lists solely in-frame clones and lacks some. That table is the source of V, J and clone size, and D and trimming were worked out from the DNA. Of about 150,000 clones detected, roughly 80% appear once; the ten largest clones hold over 6.5%. The V gene's germline CDR1 is SSHAT and CDR2 FNYEAQ (reference sequence). The CDR3 has 15 residues. Trimming cost V 1 base and J 8 bases; bases outside gene matches: 4. V and J are TRBV7-7 and TRBJ1-6; TRBD1 matches at 8 bases. Sequenced material: peripheral blood. This receptor was identified in a man aged 50 to 59 with active or convalescent COVID-19. In DNA, the CDR3 is TGTGCCAGCAGCTTAGAAGCAGGGGGCCATTCACCCCTCCACTTT. Protein product: CASSLEAGGHSPLHF.